The rows below give T cell receptor beta chains drawn from one sample of a study of CXCR3-negative and CXCR3-positive naive CD8 T cells. TCRdb re-called the 5' RACE reads and shows each CDR3 protein once, DNA omitted. The sample has 65,000 to 95,000 distinct CDR3 sequences, and its top ten clones hold about 1.4%. Sequenced: naive CXCR3- CD8+ T cells from blood. Receptor source: a human donor in good health. Some clones in this sample may be carry-over from other donors' samples. Each CDR3 is given with its conserved first and last residue. Fields, in order: V gene, J gene, CDR3 protein.

V gene: TRBV5-5
J gene: TRBJ2-7
CDR3 protein: CASSSWTGGQYEQYF

V gene: TRBV29-1
J gene: TRBJ2-5
CDR3 protein: CSSPLGAGETQYF

V gene: TRBV23-1
J gene: TRBJ2-1
CDR3 protein: CASSQSVPNEQFF

V gene: TRBV20-1
J gene: TRBJ2-1
CDR3 protein: CSAIGLEVYNEQFF

V gene: TRBV14
J gene: TRBJ2-7
CDR3 protein: CASSQALGAYEQYF

V gene: TRBV27
J gene: TRBJ2-7
CDR3 protein: CASSFGPRDEQYF

V gene: TRBV9
J gene: TRBJ2-2
CDR3 protein: CASSPGSGRTGELFF

V gene: TRBV6-2/TRBV6-3
J gene: TRBJ1-5
CDR3 protein: CASSYSVISNQPQHF

V gene: TRBV29-1
J gene: TRBJ1-4
CDR3 protein: CSAQGQFNEKLFF

V gene: TRBV12-3/TRBV12-4
J gene: TRBJ2-1
CDR3 protein: CASSWLAGRASYNEQFF

V gene: TRBV2
J gene: TRBJ1-6
CDR3 protein: CASSTGLYNSPLHF

V gene: TRBV7-8
J gene: TRBJ2-3
CDR3 protein: CASSLRKGTDTQYF

V gene: TRBV29-1
J gene: TRBJ2-7
CDR3 protein: CSVEGEYYEQYF

V gene: TRBV12-3/TRBV12-4
J gene: TRBJ2-7
CDR3 protein: CASSSGQVPYEQYF

V gene: TRBV20-1
J gene: TRBJ2-1
CDR3 protein: CSARDGERGPDYNEQFF

V gene: TRBV5-6
J gene: TRBJ2-3
CDR3 protein: CASSGTSPDTQYF

V gene: TRBV7-6
J gene: TRBJ2-2
CDR3 protein: CASTTKNTGELFF

V gene: TRBV12-3/TRBV12-4
J gene: TRBJ2-3
CDR3 protein: CASSSGQSVDTQYF

V gene: TRBV29-1
J gene: TRBJ2-2
CDR3 protein: CSVEEWREGTGELFF

V gene: TRBV15
J gene: TRBJ2-3
CDR3 protein: CATSGLADTQYF

V gene: TRBV6-6
J gene: TRBJ2-3
CDR3 protein: CASSYFLSDTQYF

V gene: TRBV29-1
J gene: TRBJ2-2
CDR3 protein: CSVDAGSTGELFF

V gene: TRBV28
J gene: TRBJ1-4
CDR3 protein: CASSLYPGQELFF

V gene: TRBV29-1
J gene: TRBJ2-3
CDR3 protein: CSVEDPAGEISDTQYF

V gene: TRBV7-2
J gene: TRBJ2-7
CDR3 protein: CASSLVQAPTYEQYF

V gene: TRBV27
J gene: TRBJ2-3
CDR3 protein: CASSLSPFLDTQYF

V gene: TRBV5-1
J gene: TRBJ2-2
CDR3 protein: CASSFNTGELFF

V gene: TRBV15
J gene: TRBJ2-1
CDR3 protein: CATSGEGGHEQFF

V gene: TRBV7-9
J gene: TRBJ2-5
CDR3 protein: CASSSSLKTQYF

V gene: TRBV28
J gene: TRBJ1-1
CDR3 protein: CASSFPRGPITEAFF

V gene: TRBV9
J gene: TRBJ2-7
CDR3 protein: CASSTDYEQYF

V gene: TRBV29-1
J gene: TRBJ2-7
CDR3 protein: CSVVAGSSYEQYF

V gene: TRBV29-1
J gene: TRBJ2-2
CDR3 protein: CSVGGLAGENTGELFF

V gene: TRBV27
J gene: TRBJ1-1
CDR3 protein: CASSSRQGGDEAFF

V gene: TRBV29-1
J gene: TRBJ1-2
CDR3 protein: CSVVDRDYGYTF

V gene: TRBV25-1
J gene: TRBJ2-5
CDR3 protein: CASSVGAQETQYF

V gene: TRBV10-2
J gene: TRBJ2-6
CDR3 protein: CASSTGVNSGANVLTF

V gene: TRBV29-1
J gene: TRBJ2-1
CDR3 protein: CSVEEGNEQFF

V gene: TRBV7-2
J gene: TRBJ2-7
CDR3 protein: CASSLVTPSEQYF

V gene: TRBV30
J gene: TRBJ1-1
CDR3 protein: CAWTVENTEAFF

V gene: TRBV3-1
J gene: TRBJ2-1
CDR3 protein: CASSQDKLADYNEQFF

V gene: TRBV7-8
J gene: TRBJ2-2
CDR3 protein: CASSSGLAANTGELFF